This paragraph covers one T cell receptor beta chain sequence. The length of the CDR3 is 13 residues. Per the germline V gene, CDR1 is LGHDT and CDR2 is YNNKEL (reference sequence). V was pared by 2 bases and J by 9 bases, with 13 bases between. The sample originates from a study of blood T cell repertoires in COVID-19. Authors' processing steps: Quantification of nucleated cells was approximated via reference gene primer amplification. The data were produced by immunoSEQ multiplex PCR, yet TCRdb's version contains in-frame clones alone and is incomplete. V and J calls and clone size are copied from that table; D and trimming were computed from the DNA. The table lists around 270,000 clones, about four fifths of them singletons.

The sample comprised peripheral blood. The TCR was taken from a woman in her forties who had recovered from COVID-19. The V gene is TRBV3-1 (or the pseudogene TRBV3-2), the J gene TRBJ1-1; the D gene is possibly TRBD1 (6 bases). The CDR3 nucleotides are TGTGCCAGCAGCCAACCAGGGACACCCAAAGCTTTCTTT. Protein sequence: CASSQPGTPKAFF.